A selection of T cell receptor beta chains follows, all from one sample in a study of blood T cell repertoires in COVID-19. Sequencing used immunoSEQ multiplex PCR; TCRdb keeps in-frame clones, though not all of them. The sample holds 200,000 to 250,000 clones, approximately 90% seen once. Sequencing was done on a sample of peripheral blood. The source is a man aged 25 to 40 with acute or convalescent COVID-19. The CDR3 runs from the conserved cysteine through the conserved F or W. The D gene is left open where the match is weak. Clone size is given for some rows only: seen once, a few or many times, or a class if the clone is expanded.

>TRBD1|TRBV19|once|TRBJ1-1
TGTGCCAGTAGTCGGGACAGGGATTTGAACACTGAAGCTTTCTTT
CASSRDRDLNTEAFF
>.|TRBV6-5|.|TRBJ1-3
TGTGCCAGCAGTTACGGGGGGACTGGAAACACCATATATTTT
CASSYGGTGNTIYF
>.|TRBV5-4|.|TRBJ1-2
TGTGCCAGCAGCTTGGCAGGTTTTAACTATGGCTACACCTTC
CASSLAGFNYGYTF
>.|TRBV24-1|.|TRBJ2-3
TGTGCCACAGGTACGACAGGCATCGATACGCAGTATTTT
CATGTTGIDTQYF
>.|TRBV6-1|.|TRBJ2-7
TGTGCCAGCAGTGAAGAGGGAGCGGGCCCCTACGAGCAGTACTTC
CASSEEGAGPYEQYF
>.|TRBV2|.|TRBJ2-2
TGTGCCAGCTCACTCCGGTTTTACGGGGAGCTGTTTTTT
CASSLRFYGELFF
>TRBD2|TRBV27|.|TRBJ2-7
TGTGCCAGCAGTTCGCTACTAGCGGGAGTTTCCTACGAGCAGTACTTC
CASSSLLAGVSYEQYF
>TRBD2|TRBV7-9|.|TRBJ2-7
TGTGCCAGCAGCTTAGTCTGGACTAGCGGAGAACTCTACGAGCAGTACTTC
CASSLVWTSGELYEQYF
>.|TRBV7-9|.|TRBJ2-3
TGTGCCAGCAGCCCAACTAGGACTTTGACAGATACGCAGTATTTT
CASSPTRTLTDTQYF
>.|TRBV30|.|TRBJ2-7
TGTGCCTGGAGTTTGGGCACAGGTTTCCGCGAGCAGTACTTC
CAWSLGTGFREQYF
>TRBD1|TRBV29-1|.|TRBJ2-7
TGCAGCGTTGTAAGGACAGGGGATTCCTACGAGCAGTACTTC
CSVVRTGDSYEQYF
>.|TRBV2|.|TRBJ1-6
TGTGCCAGCAGTGTCGGGTTAACACCCCTCCACTTT
CASSVGLTPLHF
>TRBD1|TRBV19|once|TRBJ2-7
TGTGCCAGTAGTCCAAGGACAGGGGCGATGGACGAGCAGTACTTC
CASSPRTGAMDEQYF
>.|TRBV19|.|TRBJ1-3
TGTGCCAGTTATGACAGAGAACGAAACACCATATATTTT
CASYDRERNTIYF
>.|TRBV5-1|.|TRBJ1-2
TGCGCCAGCAGCCCAACCACCGGGAGCTCAAATGGCTACACCTTC
CASSPTTGSSNGYTF
>TRBD2|TRBV5-1|once|TRBJ2-7
TGCGCCAGCAGCTTGGAGCGGGACCATCGTTACGAGCAGTACTTC
CASSLERDHRYEQYF
>TRBD1|TRBV4-1|few|TRBJ1-2
TGCGCCAGCAGCCAAGATTTTGGACAGGGGCGTTATGGCTACACCTTC
CASSQDFGQGRYGYTF
>TRBD2|TRBV19|.|TRBJ2-1
TGTGCCAGTAGTGGGGGAAGGTTGCGGGAGGGTGGCTCCTACAATGAGCAGTTCTTC
CASSGGRLREGGSYNEQFF
>.|TRBV19|few|TRBJ2-7
TGTGCCAGTAGTATAGCACTTGTCCCGAGCTACGAGCAGTACTTC
CASSIALVPSYEQYF
>.|TRBV29-1|.|TRBJ1-1
TGCAGCCTGACCGGGAACCTTGAAGCTTTCTTT
CSLTGNLEAFF
>.|TRBV4-1|.|TRBJ1-5
TGCGCCAGCAGCCAAGACCACAGGGATCAGCCCCAGCATTTT
CASSQDHRDQPQHF
>TRBD2|TRBV7-3|.|TRBJ2-5
TGTGCCAGCAGCTTATCTCCTAGCGGGACGAGGGAGACCCAGTACTTC
CASSLSPSGTRETQYF
>TRBD2|TRBV19|.|TRBJ2-3
TGTGCCAGTAGTATGAAGGTCGGCGGGGGGGGAAGGACAGATACGCAGTATTTT
CASSMKVGGGGRTDTQYF
>TRBD1|TRBV4-2|.|TRBJ2-7
TGTGCCAGCAGCCAGGGGACAGGGGTAGAAGCCTACGAGCAGTACTTC
CASSQGTGVEAYEQYF
>.|TRBV20-1|.|TRBJ2-1
TGCAGTGCTCCGTTATATGAGCAGTTCTTC
CSAPLYEQFF
>TRBD1|TRBV2|.|TRBJ2-1
TGTGCCAGCAGTGGACAGGGGGGCCACAATGAGCAGTTCTTC
CASSGQGGHNEQFF
>.|TRBV4-1|.|TRBJ2-3
TGCGCCAGCAGCCAAGAACCCTTGGCGGGGACCAGCACAGATACGCAGTATTTT
CASSQEPLAGTSTDTQYF